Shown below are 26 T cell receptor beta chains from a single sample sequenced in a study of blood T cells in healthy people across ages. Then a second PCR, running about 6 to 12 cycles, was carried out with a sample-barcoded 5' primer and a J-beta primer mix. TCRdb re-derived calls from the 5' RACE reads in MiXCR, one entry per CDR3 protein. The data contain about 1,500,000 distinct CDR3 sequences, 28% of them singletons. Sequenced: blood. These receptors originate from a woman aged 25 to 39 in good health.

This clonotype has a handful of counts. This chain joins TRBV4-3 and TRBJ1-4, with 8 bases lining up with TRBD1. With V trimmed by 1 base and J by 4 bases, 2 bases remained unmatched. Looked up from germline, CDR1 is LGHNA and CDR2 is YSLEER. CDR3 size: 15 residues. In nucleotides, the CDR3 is TGCGCCAGCAGCCAAGGGGGACAGGATAATGAAAAACTGTTTTTT. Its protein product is CASSQGGQDNEKLFF.

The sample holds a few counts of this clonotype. CDR3 DNA: TGTGCCAGCAGTTTATTGGGACCGAGACCTTATGGCTACACCTTC. Its protein product is CASSLLGPRPYGYTF. The chain has TRBV28 and TRBJ1-2, with D possibly being TRBD1 (5 bases). This CDR3 has 15 amino acids. The germline V gene encodes CDR1 MDHEN and CDR2 SYDVKM. Between the trimmed V and J ends, which lost 1 base and 5 bases, there was a span of 14 bases.

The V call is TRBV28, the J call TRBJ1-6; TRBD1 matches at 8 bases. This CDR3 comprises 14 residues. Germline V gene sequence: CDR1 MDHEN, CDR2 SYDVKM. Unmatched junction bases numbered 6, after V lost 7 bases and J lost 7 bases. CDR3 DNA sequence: TGTGCCAGCAACACCAGGGGGCAAAATTCACCCCTCCACTTT. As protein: CASNTRGQNSPLHF.

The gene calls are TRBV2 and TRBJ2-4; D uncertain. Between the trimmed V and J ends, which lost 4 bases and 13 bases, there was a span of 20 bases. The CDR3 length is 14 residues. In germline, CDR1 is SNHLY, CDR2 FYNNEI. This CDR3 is CASSGDLGSYVQYF. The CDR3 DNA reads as TGTGCCAGCAGTGGTGATCTGGGCTCCTACGTGCAGTACTTC.

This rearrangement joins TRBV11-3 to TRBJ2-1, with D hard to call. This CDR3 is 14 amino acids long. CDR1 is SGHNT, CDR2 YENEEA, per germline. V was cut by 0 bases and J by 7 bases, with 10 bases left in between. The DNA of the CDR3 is TGTGCCAGCAGCTTAGATCAGACGTGGAATGAGCAGTTCTTC. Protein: CASSLDQTWNEQFF.

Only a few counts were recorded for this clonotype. CDR3: CASSHPSSDTQYF. CDR3 bases: TGTGCCAGCAGCCACCCCTCCTCAGATACGCAGTATTTT. J is TRBJ2-3 and V is TRBV3-1, with D hard to call. CDR1 and CDR2 from the germline V gene are LGHDT and YNNKEL (reference sequence). The CDR3 length is 13 residues. Trimming stripped 3 bases from V and 4 bases from J, with 8 bases between.

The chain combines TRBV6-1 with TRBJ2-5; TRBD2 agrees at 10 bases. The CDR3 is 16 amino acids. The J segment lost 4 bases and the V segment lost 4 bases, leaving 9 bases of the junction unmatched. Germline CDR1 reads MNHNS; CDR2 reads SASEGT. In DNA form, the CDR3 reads TGTGCCAGCAGTGGGGTGGGTCGGACTAGCGGAGAGACCCAGTACTTC. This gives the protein CASSGVGRTSGETQYF.

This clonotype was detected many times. CDR3 bases: TGTGCCAGCAGCTTTGGGGCCAACTATGGCTACACCTTC. This codes for CASSFGANYGYTF. This chain connects TRBV7-9 to TRBJ1-2; possible D gene TRBD1, 5 bases. V shed 3 bases and J shed 2 bases, with 7 bases lying between them. The V gene's germline CDR1 is SEHNR and CDR2 FQNEAQ (reference sequence). The CDR3 is made up of 13 amino acids.

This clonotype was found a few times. The CDR3 sequence: CASSLETLTPMNTEAFF. CDR3 in DNA: TGCGCCAGCAGCCTCGAGACCCTGACACCAATGAACACTGAAGCTTTCTTT. The chain links TRBV5-1 to TRBJ1-1, with D uncertain. CDR3 length: 17 amino acids. The V and J ends lost 4 bases and 0 bases respectively, with 19 bases between them. CDR1 and CDR2 from the germline V gene are SGHRS and YFSETQ.

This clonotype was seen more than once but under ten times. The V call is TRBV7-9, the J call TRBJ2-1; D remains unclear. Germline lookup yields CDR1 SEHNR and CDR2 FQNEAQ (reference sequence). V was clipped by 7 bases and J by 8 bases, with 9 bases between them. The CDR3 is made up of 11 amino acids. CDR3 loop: CASKTAHEQFF. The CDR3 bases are TGTGCCAGCAAAACCGCACATGAGCAGTTCTTC.

For the CDR3, the DNA is TGTGCCAGCAGCTTAACCCAGGGCCTGGGGAGCAACACTGAAGCTTTCTTT. Translated: CASSLTQGLGSNTEAFF. The V gene is TRBV7-2, the J gene TRBJ1-1; perhaps TRBD1 as D (5 bases). V lost 2 bases and J lost 2, with 18 bases in between. The V gene's germline CDR1 is SGHTA and CDR2 FQGNSA. This CDR3 has 17 residues.

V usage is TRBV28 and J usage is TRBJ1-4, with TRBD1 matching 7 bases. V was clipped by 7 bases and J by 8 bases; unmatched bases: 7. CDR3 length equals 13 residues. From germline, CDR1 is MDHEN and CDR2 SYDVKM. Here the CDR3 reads CASKYRGVEKLFF. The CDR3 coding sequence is TGTGCCAGCAAGTACAGGGGAGTCGAAAAACTGTTTTTT.

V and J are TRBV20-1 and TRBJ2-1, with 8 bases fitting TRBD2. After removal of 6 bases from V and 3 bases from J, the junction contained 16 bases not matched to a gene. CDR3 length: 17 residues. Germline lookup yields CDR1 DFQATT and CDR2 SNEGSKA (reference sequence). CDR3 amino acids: CSAHTIRTSTFYNEQFF. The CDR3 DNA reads TGCAGTGCCCACACAATCCGGACTAGCACCTTCTACAATGAGCAGTTCTTC.

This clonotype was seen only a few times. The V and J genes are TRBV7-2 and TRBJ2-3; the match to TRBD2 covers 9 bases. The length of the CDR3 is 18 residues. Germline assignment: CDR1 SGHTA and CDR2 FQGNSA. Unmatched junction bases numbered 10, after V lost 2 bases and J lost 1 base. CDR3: CASSLRGSGRTGTDTQYF. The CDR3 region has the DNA TGTGCCAGCAGCTTAAGGGGGAGCGGGAGGACTGGCACAGATACGCAGTATTTT.

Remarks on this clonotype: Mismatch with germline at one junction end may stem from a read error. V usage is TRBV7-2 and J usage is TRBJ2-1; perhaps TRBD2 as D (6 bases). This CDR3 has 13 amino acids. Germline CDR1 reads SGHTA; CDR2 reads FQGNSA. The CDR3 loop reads CAGSLLGRNEQFF. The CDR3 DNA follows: TGTGCCGGCAGCTTATTGGGGAGGAATGAGCAGTTCTTC.

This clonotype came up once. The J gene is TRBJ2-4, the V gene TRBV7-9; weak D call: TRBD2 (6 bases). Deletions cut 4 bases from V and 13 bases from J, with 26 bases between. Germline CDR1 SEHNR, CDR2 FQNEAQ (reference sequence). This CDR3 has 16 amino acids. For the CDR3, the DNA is TGTGCCAGCAGCTACGGGACTTCGGGAGTTTACAATGAGCAGTACTTC. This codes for CASSYGTSGVYNEQYF.

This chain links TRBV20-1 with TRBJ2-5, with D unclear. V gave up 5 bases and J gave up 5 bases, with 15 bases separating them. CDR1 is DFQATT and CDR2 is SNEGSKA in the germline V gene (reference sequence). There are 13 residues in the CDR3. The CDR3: CSAADHPRETQYF. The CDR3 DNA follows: TGCAGTGCTGCGGACCACCCTAGGGAGACCCAGTACTTC.

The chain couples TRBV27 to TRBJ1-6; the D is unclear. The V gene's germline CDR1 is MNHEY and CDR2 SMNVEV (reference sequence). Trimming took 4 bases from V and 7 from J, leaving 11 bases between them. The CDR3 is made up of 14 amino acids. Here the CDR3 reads CASSYTLGNSPLHF. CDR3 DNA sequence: TGTGCCAGCAGTTATACCCTAGGGAATTCACCCCTCCACTTT.

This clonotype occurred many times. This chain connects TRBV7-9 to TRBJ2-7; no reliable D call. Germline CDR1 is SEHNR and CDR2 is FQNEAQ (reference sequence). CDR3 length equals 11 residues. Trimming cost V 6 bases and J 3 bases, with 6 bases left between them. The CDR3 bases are TGTGCCAGCAGTCCAGACTACGAGCAGTACTTC. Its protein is CASSPDYEQYF.

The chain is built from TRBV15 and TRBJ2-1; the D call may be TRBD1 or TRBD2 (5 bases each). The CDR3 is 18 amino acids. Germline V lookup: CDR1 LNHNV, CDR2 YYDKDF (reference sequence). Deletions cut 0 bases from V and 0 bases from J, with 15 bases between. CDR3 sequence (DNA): TGTGCCACCAGCAGAGATCTCCCCGGGACGAGCTCCTACAATGAGCAGTTCTTC. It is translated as CATSRDLPGTSSYNEQFF.

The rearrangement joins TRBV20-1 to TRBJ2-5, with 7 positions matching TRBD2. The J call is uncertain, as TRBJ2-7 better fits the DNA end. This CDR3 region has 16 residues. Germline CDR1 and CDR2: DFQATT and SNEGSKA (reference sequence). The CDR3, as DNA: TGCAGTGCTAGAGATTCGCTAGCGGTCCCCTCTAACGAGCAGTACTTC. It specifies CSARDSLAVPSNEQYF.

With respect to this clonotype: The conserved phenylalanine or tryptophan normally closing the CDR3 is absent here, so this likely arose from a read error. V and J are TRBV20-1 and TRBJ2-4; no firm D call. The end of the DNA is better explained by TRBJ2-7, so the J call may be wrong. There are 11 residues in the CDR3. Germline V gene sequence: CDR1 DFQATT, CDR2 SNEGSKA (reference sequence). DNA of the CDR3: TGCAGTTCTACCGCTACCTACGAGCAGTACTGC. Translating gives CSSTATYEQYC.

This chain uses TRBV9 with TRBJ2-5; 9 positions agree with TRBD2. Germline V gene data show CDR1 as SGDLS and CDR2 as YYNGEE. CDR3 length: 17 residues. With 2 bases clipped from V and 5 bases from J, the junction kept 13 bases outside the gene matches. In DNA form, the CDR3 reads TGTGCCAGCAGCGTTTCTGCCCGGGCGGGAGGGAAGGAGACCCAGTACTTC. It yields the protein CASSVSARAGGKETQYF.

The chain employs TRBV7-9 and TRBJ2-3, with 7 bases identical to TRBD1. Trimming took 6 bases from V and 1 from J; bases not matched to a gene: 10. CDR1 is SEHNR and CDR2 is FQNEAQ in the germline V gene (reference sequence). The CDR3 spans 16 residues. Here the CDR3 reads CASRPQGPEGTDTQYF. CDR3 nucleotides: TGTGCCAGCAGACCACAGGGGCCGGAGGGCACAGATACGCAGTATTTT.

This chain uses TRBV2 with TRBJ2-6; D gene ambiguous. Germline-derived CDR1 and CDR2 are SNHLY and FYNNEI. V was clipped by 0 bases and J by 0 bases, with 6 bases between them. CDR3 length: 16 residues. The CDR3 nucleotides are TGTGCCAGCAGTGAAGCTCAGACCTCTGGGGCCAACGTCCTGACTTTC. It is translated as CASSEAQTSGANVLTF.

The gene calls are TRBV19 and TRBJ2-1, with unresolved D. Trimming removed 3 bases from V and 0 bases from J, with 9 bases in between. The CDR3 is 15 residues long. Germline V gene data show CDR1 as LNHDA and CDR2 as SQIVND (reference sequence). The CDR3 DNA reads TGTGCCAGTAGTATGGATGGGAACTCCTACAATGAGCAGTTCTTC. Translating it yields CASSMDGNSYNEQFF.